Sequencing of this TCR beta chain was carried out in a study of blood T cell repertoires in COVID-19. Original handling: Scientists estimated how many nucleated cells there were by amplifying reference gene primers. Measured with immunoSEQ multiplex PCR; TCRdb has only the in-frame clones, and not every one. That table furnishes V, J and clone size, whereas the DNA furnished D and trimming. The sample lists 140,000 to 150,000 clones, approximately 89% occurring once. The CDR3 consists of 16 residues. CDR1 LGHNA and CDR2 YSLEER come from the germline V gene. The J segment lost 1 base and the V segment lost 2 bases, leaving 1 base of the junction unmatched.

The TCR sequence derives from a human donor in a cohort sampled during active COVID-19. Sequencing was done on a sample of peripheral blood. The chain uses TRBV4-3 and TRBJ2-1, with 11 bases matching TRBD2. The DNA of the CDR3 is TGCGCCAGCAGCCAAACTAGCGGGGGTTCCTACAATGAGCAGTTCTTC. Its translation is CASSQTSGGSYNEQFF.